This T cell receptor (beta chain) was recorded in a study of prognosis after radiotherapy for stage I lung cancer. Whole-study context: The patient group consisted of some twelve men and about 6 women whose ages spanned about 53 to 84, median 74.5 years. For radiotherapy, patients got SBRT split into 3 to 5 fractions, giving a biologically effective dose of at least 100 Gy.

At least ten counts were recorded for this clonotype. Among the patients, all were node-negative on CT and PET/CT, and none had received prior chemotherapy or radiotherapy or had other malignancies. The CDR3 loop spans 14 amino acids. The V end was cut by 4 bases, the J end by 2 bases, with 9 bases between. In germline, CDR1 is SEHNR, CDR2 FQNEAQ (reference sequence). TCR beta CDR3 was amplified from genomic DNA by two-round multiplex PCR. The first round of PCR was done with primers that matched each TRBV and TRBJ gene. Universal primers featured in the second PCR round. TCRdb used MiXCR to reprocess the multiplex PCR reads, holding one entry per CDR3 protein. The sample contains some 60,000 distinct CDR3 sequences, 26% of which appear only once.

This TCR was sampled from a donor over 45 with non-small cell lung cancer. The specimen was PBMCs, collected before or after stereotactic body radiation therapy (not recorded which). The rearrangement links TRBV7-9 to TRBJ1-5, with a tentative D call TRBD1 (6 bases). CDR3 sequence: CASSSEGGNQPQHF. The CDR3 region has the DNA TGTGCCAGCAGCTCCGAGGGGGGCAATCAGCCCCAGCATTTT.